This passage covers 24 T cell receptor beta chains from one sample sequenced in a study of cytomegalovirus exposure and HLA in healthy donors. PCR amplification relied on 60 Vbeta primers (plus 13 Jbeta primers). The repertoire was sequenced with immunoSEQ multiplex PCR; TCRdb's copy has only in-frame clones and lacks some. Here the sample spans approximately 120,000 clones, over 75% being singletons. The specimen sequenced was PBMCs. All receptors derive from a woman in her thirties or forties in good health and CMV-seropositive.

This chain joins TRBV19 and TRBJ2-7; 10 nucleotides agree with TRBD1. The CDR3 sequence is 14 residues long. V shed 6 bases and J 2 bases; nucleotides not matched to a gene: 4. CDR1 LNHDA and CDR2 SQIVND come from the germline V gene (reference sequence). The CDR3, as DNA: TGTGCCAGTAGCCGACAGGGGGCAACCTACGAGCAGTACTTC. It yields the protein CASSRQGATYEQYF.

The CDR3 reads CASSRGQDTGNTIYF. CDR3 nucleotides: TGCGCCAGCAGCCGGGGACAGGACACTGGAAACACCATATATTTT. This chain joins TRBV5-1 and TRBJ1-3; TRBD1 matches 8 bases. From germline, CDR1 is SGHRS and CDR2 YFSETQ. V gave up 4 bases and J gave up 2 bases; unmatched junction bases: 5. The CDR3 spans 15 residues.

The chain joins TRBV7-7 to TRBJ2-1; 12 nucleotides agree with TRBD2. The CDR3 totals 15 residues. Germline-derived CDR1 and CDR2 are SSHAT and FNYEAQ (reference sequence). Germline trimming cut 4 bases from V and 9 bases from J; bases unmatched to any gene: 7. The CDR3 sequence: CASSSGLAGFGEQFF. In nucleotides, the CDR3 is TGTGCCAGCAGCTCTGGACTAGCGGGATTCGGTGAGCAGTTCTTC.

The chain uses TRBV10-3 and TRBJ2-1, with 15 bases fitting TRBD2. The V gene end was trimmed by 0 bases and the J gene end by 4 bases; junction bases not matched to a gene: 7. Looked up from germline, CDR1 is ENHRY and CDR2 is SYGVKD. The CDR3 extends over 19 amino acids. As DNA, the CDR3 is TGTGCCATCAGTGAGTCCCCGGGACTAGCGGGAGGAGGTTACAATGAGCAGTTCTTC. As protein: CAISESPGLAGGGYNEQFF.

This chain uses TRBV12-5 with TRBJ2-7, with D possibly being TRBD1 (5 bases). CDR1 and CDR2 from the germline V gene are LGHNT and FRNRAP. The V end was cut by 6 bases, the J end by 3 bases, with 9 bases between. This CDR3 has 12 residues. The chain's CDR3 is CASGRDSYEQYF. The CDR3 nucleotides read TGTGCTAGTGGCAGAGACAGCTACGAGCAGTACTTC. The whole variable domain, filled in from reference TRBV12-5 and TRBJ2-7, reads DARVTQTPRHKVTEMGQEVTMRCQPILGHNTVFWYRQTMMQGLELLAYFRNRAPLDDSGMPKDRFSAEMPDATLATLKIQPSEPRDSAVYFCASGRDSYEQYFGPGTRLTVT.

This chain joins TRBV2 and TRBJ2-5; perhaps TRBD2 as D (5 bases). Trimming cost V 11 bases and J 2 bases, with 15 bases left between them. Germline CDR1 and CDR2: SNHLY and FYNNEI. The CDR3 sequence is 13 residues long. The CDR3 coding sequence is TGTGCCGGTTCATTACGGAGGCAAGAGACCCAGTACTTC. It is translated as CAGSLRRQETQYF. The entire variable domain, with the rest obtained from reference TRBV2 and TRBJ2-5, is as follows: EPEVTQTPSHQVTQMGQEVILRCVPISNHLYFYWYRQILGQKVEFLVSFYNNEISEKSEIFDDQFSVERPDGSNFTLKIRSTKLEDSAMYFCAGSLRRQETQYFGPGTRLLVL.

This clone was seen once. The gene calls are TRBV7-3 and TRBJ1-3; TRBD1 might be the D (5 bases). V gave up 5 bases and J gave up 0 bases, with 11 bases separating them. The CDR3 runs 15 residues. Germline values: CDR1 SGHTA, CDR2 FQGTGA. The CDR3 nucleotides read TGTGCCAGCAGCGTAGACAGCAGCTCTGGAAACACCATATATTTT. Protein: CASSVDSSSGNTIYF. The full variable domain, with the rest looked up from reference TRBV7-3 and TRBJ1-3, is GAGVSQTPSNKVTEKGKYVELRCDPISGHTALYWYRQSLGQGPEFLIYFQGTGAADDSGLPNDRFFAVRPEGSVSTLKIQRTERGDSAVYLCASSVDSSSGNTIYFGEGSWLTVV.

There are a few counts of this clone. The chain joins TRBV20-1 to TRBJ1-1; tentative D call: TRBD1 (5 bases). CDR3 size: 10 residues. Germline loops: CDR1 DFQATT, CDR2 SNEGSKA (reference sequence). Between the trimmed V and J ends, which lost 5 bases and 8 bases, there was a span of 9 bases. The CDR3 spells CSAGRQEAFF. The CDR3 coding sequence is TGCAGTGCTGGACGACAGGAAGCTTTCTTT.

V is TRBV4-2 and J is TRBJ1-1; D remains unclear. The CDR3 has 16 residues. Deletions cut 1 base from V and 7 bases from J, with 19 bases between. Germline CDR1 LGHNA, CDR2 YNFKEQ. The CDR3 nucleotides are TGTGCCAGCAGCCAAGCCGCCGGGCCGGCGGGCTATGAAGCTTTCTTT. Residues: CASSQAAGPAGYEAFF.

In its sample, this clone was seen once. The chain uses TRBV19 and TRBJ2-1, with TRBD2 identical over 15 bases. The trim removed 9 bases at V and 9 bases at J, leaving 9 bases unmatched. The CDR3 sequence is 15 residues long. Looked up from germline, CDR1 is LNHDA and CDR2 is SQIVND (reference sequence). CDR3 DNA: TGTGCCAGCCGGACTAGCGGGAGGGCGTTGGGTGAGCAGTTCTTC. Residues: CASRTSGRALGEQFF.

V gene TRBV4-1 combines with J gene TRBJ2-7; D remains ambiguous. Germline values: CDR1 MGHRA, CDR2 YSYEKL. Between the trimmed V and J ends, which lost 4 bases and 10 bases, there was a span of 8 bases. This CDR3 is 10 amino acids long. Here the CDR3 reads CASSRIYQYF. The CDR3 DNA follows: TGCGCCAGCAGCCGTATATATCAGTACTTC.

The chain is built from TRBV7-6 and TRBJ1-1; 9 bases are a match to TRBD1. Trimming cost V 1 base and J 7 bases; bases outside gene matches: 1. This CDR3 has 13 residues. Germline values: CDR1 SGHVS, CDR2 FNYEAQ. The CDR3 loop reads CASSLGTGVEAFF. For the CDR3, the DNA is TGTGCCAGCAGCTTAGGGACAGGGGTTGAAGCTTTCTTT.

The chain combines TRBV15 with TRBJ2-7; the D is unclear. CDR3 length equals 17 residues. Trimming shortened V by 0 bases and J by 0 bases, and 15 bases separated the two germline ends. Germline V gene lookup returns CDR1 LNHNV and CDR2 YYDKDF (reference sequence). In DNA, the CDR3 is TGTGCCACCAGCAGAGATCTGGCAGGAACTTCCTCCTACGAGCAGTACTTC. It encodes CATSRDLAGTSSYEQYF.

The sample holds a few counts of this clone. The chain couples TRBV11-2 to TRBJ2-1; 12 bases match TRBD2. The length of the CDR3 is 19 residues. After removal of 1 base from V and 2 bases from J, the junction contained 9 bases not matched to a gene. Germline V gives CDR1 SGHAT, CDR2 FQNNGV. The CDR3, as DNA: TGTGCCAGCAGCTTAGGGGTGGCTAGCGGGAGGGCCCCCTACAATGAGCAGTTCTTC. Protein: CASSLGVASGRAPYNEQFF.

The chain recombines TRBV5-1 with TRBJ2-7; 12 bases match TRBD2. Germline CDR1 is SGHRS and CDR2 is YFSETQ. V dropped 3 bases and J dropped 3; count of bases not matched to a gene: 1. This CDR3 is 14 amino acids long. CDR3 coding DNA: TGCGCCAGCAGCTCGGGACTAGCGGGCTACGAGCAGTACTTC. Translated, it gives CASSSGLAGYEQYF.

The V gene is TRBV5-1, the J gene TRBJ2-3; 11 bases line up with TRBD1. V lost 7 bases and J lost 2; bases outside the gene matches: 3. Germline V gene lookup returns CDR1 SGHRS and CDR2 YFSETQ. The CDR3 has 14 residues. The CDR3 DNA reads TGCGCCAGCTCGGACAGGGGGCACACAGATACGCAGTATTTT. This sequence encodes CASSDRGHTDTQYF.

The gene calls are TRBV30 and TRBJ1-2; D may be TRBD1 (5 bases). CDR1 and CDR2 (germline): GTSNPN, SVGIG (reference sequence). CDR3 size: 11 residues. The V end lost 3 bases, the J end lost 4 bases, and 6 bases lay between the germline ends. Here the CDR3 reads CAWSDSYGYTF. In nucleotides, the CDR3 is TGTGCCTGGAGCGACAGCTATGGCTACACCTTC.

This chain uses TRBV5-5 with TRBJ1-1; 8 nucleotides line up with TRBD1. This CDR3 is built from 17 residues. Losses at the gene ends were 3 bases for V and 2 bases for J; bases not matched to a gene: 12. Germline V CDR1 and CDR2: SGHKS, YYEKEE (reference sequence). CDR3 coding DNA: TGTGCCAGCAGCTACCAGACAGGGGAGTACCGCAACACTGAAGCTTTCTTT. Translating gives CASSYQTGEYRNTEAFF.

V is TRBV15 and J is TRBJ2-5; D ambiguous. The CDR3 contains 14 residues. CDR1 is LNHNV and CDR2 is YYDKDF in the germline V gene (reference sequence). V lost 3 bases, J lost 5 bases, and 13 bases lay in between. CDR3 sequence (DNA): TGTGCCACCAGCAGGGGCAGTCCTTGGGAGACCCAGTACTTC. This translates into CATSRGSPWETQYF. Full variable domain (rest looked up from reference TRBV15 and TRBJ2-5): DAMVIQNPRYQVTQFGKPVTLSCSQTLNHNVMYWYQQKSSQAPKLLFHYYDKDFNNEADTPDNFQSRRPNTSFCFLDIRSPGLGDTAMYLCATSRGSPWETQYFGPGTRLLVL.

The chain couples TRBV5-1 to TRBJ2-1; 11 bases agree with TRBD2. V gave up 4 bases and J gave up 4 bases; unmatched junction bases: 10. From germline, CDR1 is SGHRS and CDR2 YFSETQ. The CDR3 extends over 17 amino acids. The CDR3 coding sequence is TGCGCCAGCAGCCTCACTGGGACTAGCGGAACTTACAATGAGCAGTTCTTC. Translation: CASSLTGTSGTYNEQFF.

The chain has TRBV9 and TRBJ1-2; unclear D gene. The CDR3 is 12 residues long. Deletions cut 4 bases from V and 8 bases from J, with 12 bases between. Germline V gene data show CDR1 as SGDLS and CDR2 as YYNGEE. CDR3 sequence: CASSSGPRGYTF. CDR3 in DNA: TGTGCCAGCAGCTCTGGTCCGCGGGGCTACACCTTC.

This sequence joins TRBV19 and TRBJ1-1; D is possibly TRBD1 (6 bases). The CDR3 loop spans 14 amino acids. Trimming removed 4 bases from V and 4 bases from J, with 13 bases in between. Per the germline V gene, CDR1 is LNHDA and CDR2 is SQIVND (reference sequence). CDR3 sequence reads: CASSTHLQGTEAFF. The DNA of the CDR3 is TGTGCCAGTAGTACCCACCTACAGGGCACTGAAGCTTTCTTT.

The V and J genes are TRBV20-1 and TRBJ1-2; maybe TRBD1 (5 bases). V was pared by 7 bases and J by 6 bases, with 12 bases between. This CDR3 comprises 11 residues. The V gene's germline CDR1 is DFQATT and CDR2 SNEGSKA (reference sequence). CDR3 sequence: CSVGRADGYTF. The CDR3 region has the DNA TGCAGTGTGGGCAGGGCGGATGGCTACACCTTC.

This clone was seen a single time. This chain uses TRBV18 with TRBJ1-4; TRBD1 matches 10 bases. With 0 bases clipped from V and 7 bases from J, the junction kept 8 bases outside the gene matches. Per the germline V gene, CDR1 is KGHSH and CDR2 is LQKENI. This CDR3 contains 17 residues. The CDR3 region has the DNA TGTGCCAGCTCACCACCCGGGACAGGGGTTAGCCCTGAAAAACTGTTTTTT. Its protein product is CASSPPGTGVSPEKLFF.